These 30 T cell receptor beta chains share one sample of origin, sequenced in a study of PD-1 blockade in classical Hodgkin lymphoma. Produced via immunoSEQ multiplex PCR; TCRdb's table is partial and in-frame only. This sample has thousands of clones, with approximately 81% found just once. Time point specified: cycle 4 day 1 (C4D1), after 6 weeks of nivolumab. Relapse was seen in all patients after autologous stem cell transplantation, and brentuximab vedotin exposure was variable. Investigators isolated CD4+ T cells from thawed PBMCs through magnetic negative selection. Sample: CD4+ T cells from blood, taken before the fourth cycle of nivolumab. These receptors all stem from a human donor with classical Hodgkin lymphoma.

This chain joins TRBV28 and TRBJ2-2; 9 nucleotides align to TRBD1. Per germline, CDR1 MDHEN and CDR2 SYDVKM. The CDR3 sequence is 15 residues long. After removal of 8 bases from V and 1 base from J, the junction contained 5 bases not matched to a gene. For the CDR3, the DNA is TGTGCCAGCGGGACAGGGTTTTGGAACACCGGGGAGCTGTTTTTT. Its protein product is CASGTGFWNTGELFF.

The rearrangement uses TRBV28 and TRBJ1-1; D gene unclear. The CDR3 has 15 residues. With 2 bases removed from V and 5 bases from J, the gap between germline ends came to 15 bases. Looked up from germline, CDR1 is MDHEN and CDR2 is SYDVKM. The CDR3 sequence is CASSLGNSRKTEAFF. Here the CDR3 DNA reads TGTGCCAGCAGTTTAGGGAACAGCAGGAAAACTGAAGCTTTCTTT.

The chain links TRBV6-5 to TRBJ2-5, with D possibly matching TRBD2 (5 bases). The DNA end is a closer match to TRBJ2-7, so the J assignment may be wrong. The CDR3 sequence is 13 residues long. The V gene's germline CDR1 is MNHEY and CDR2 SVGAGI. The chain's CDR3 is CATKSGSSYEQYF. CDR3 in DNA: TGTGCCACAAAGAGTGGGAGCTCCTACGAGCAGTACTTC.

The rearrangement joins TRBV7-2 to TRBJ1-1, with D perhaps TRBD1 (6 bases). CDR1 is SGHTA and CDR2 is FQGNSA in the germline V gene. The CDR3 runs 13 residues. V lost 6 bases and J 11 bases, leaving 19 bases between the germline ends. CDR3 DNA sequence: TGTGCCAGCAGAACTCCCCCCGGGACATCCGCTTTCTTT. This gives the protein CASRTPPGTSAFF.

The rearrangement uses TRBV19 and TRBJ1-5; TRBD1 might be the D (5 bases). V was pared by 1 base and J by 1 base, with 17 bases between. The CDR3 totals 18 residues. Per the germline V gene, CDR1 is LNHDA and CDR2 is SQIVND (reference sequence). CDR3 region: CASSIGWRGRQSNQPQHF. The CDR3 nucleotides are TGTGCCAGTAGTATAGGGTGGAGGGGACGACAAAGCAATCAGCCCCAGCATTTT.

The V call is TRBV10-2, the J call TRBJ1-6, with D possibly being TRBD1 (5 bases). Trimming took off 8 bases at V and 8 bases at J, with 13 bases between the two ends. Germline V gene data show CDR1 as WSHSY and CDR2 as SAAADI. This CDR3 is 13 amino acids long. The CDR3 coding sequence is TGCGCCAGCTCGCTGGGGCCCGATTCACCCCTCCACTTT. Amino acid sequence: CASSLGPDSPLHF.

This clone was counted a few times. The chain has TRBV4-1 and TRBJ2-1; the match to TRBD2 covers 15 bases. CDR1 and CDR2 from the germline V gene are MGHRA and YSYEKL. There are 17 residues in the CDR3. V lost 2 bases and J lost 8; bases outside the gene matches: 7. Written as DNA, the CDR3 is TGCGCCAGCAGCCAAACCGGGACTAGCGGGGGGTTGGATGAGCAGTTCTTC. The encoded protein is CASSQTGTSGGLDEQFF.

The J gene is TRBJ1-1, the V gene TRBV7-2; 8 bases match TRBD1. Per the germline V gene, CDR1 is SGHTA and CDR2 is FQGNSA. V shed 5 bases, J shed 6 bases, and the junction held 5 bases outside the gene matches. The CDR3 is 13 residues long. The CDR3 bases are TGTGCCAGCAGCACGCAGGGGGCCGCTGAAGCTTTCTTT. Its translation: CASSTQGAAEAFF.

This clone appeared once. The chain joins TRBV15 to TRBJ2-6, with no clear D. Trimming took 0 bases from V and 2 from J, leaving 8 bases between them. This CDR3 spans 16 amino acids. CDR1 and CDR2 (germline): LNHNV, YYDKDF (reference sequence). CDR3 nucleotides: TGTGCCACCAGCAGAGATCTGGGTGCTGGGGCCAACGTCCTGACTTTC. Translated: CATSRDLGAGANVLTF.

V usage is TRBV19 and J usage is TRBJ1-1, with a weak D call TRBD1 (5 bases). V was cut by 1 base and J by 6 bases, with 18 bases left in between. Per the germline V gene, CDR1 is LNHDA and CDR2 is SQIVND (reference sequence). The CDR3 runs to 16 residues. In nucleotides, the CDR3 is TGTGCCAGTAGTATAGTTCCAGGGAGAAGGTTTCCTGAAGCTTTCTTT. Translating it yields CASSIVPGRRFPEAFF.

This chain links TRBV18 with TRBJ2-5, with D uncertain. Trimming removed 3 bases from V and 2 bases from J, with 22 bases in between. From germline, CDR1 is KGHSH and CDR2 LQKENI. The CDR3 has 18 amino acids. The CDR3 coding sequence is TGTGCCAGCTCACCGGGATGGTTAGAGGACCAGTCTCAAGAGACCCAGTACTTC. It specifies CASSPGWLEDQSQETQYF.

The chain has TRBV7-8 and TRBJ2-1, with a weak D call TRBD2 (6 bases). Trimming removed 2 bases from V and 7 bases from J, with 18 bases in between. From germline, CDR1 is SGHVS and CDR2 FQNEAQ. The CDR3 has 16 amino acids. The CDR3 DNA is TGTGCCAGCAGCTTAAGGAGGGCGCTCCCTGGGAATGAGCAGTTCTTC. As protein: CASSLRRALPGNEQFF.

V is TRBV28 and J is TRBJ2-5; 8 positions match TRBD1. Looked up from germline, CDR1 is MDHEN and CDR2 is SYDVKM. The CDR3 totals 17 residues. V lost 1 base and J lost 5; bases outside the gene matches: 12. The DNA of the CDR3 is TGTGCCAGCAGTTTATCCCAGCTCTTGACAGGGGATGAGACCCAGTACTTC. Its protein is CASSLSQLLTGDETQYF.

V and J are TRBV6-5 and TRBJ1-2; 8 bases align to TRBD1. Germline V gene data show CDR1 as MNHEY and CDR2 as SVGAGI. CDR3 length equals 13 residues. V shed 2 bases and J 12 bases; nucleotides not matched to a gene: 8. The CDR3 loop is CASSYAGTGRHTF. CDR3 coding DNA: TGTGCCAGCAGTTACGCCGGGACAGGCAGGCACACCTTC.

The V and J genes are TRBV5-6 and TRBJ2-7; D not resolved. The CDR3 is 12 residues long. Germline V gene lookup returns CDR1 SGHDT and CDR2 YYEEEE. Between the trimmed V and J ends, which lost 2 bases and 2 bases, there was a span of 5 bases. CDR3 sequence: CASSFTPYEQYF. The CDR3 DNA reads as TGTGCCAGCAGCTTTACCCCCTACGAGCAGTACTTC.

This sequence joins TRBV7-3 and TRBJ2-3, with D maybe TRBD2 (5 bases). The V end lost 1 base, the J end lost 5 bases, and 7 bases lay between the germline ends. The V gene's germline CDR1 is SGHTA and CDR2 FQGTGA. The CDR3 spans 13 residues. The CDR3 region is CASSLREKDTQYF. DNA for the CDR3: TGTGCCAGCAGCTTAAGGGAGAAAGATACGCAGTATTTT.

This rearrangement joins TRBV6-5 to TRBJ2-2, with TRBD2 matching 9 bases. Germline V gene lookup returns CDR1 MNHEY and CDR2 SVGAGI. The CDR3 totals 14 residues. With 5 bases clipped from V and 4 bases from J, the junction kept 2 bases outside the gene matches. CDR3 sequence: CASSLAGRTGELFF. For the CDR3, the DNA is TGTGCCAGCAGTCTAGCGGGACGCACCGGGGAGCTGTTTTTT.

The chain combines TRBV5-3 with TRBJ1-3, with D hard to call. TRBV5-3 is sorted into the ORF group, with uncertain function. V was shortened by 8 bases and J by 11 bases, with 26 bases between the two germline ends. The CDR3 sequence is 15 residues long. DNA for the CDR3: TGTGCCAGGACACGGCAGGCCGCCCCGGGGTCCTCCATATATTTT. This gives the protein CARTRQAAPGSSIYF.

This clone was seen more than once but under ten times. The CDR3 here is CASSTAGTGFGQPQHF. The CDR3 DNA follows: TGTGCCAGCAGCACTGCCGGGACAGGGTTTGGTCAGCCCCAGCATTTT. The chain recombines TRBV5-6 with TRBJ1-5; 9 bases agree with TRBD1. With 4 bases clipped from V and 6 bases from J, the junction kept 11 bases outside the gene matches. This CDR3 has 16 amino acids. Germline lookup yields CDR1 SGHDT and CDR2 YYEEEE.

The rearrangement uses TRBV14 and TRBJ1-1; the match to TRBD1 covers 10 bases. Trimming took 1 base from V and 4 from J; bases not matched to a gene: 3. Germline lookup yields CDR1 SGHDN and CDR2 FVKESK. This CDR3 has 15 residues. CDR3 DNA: TGTGCCAGCAGCCAAGTGACAGGGGGCATCACTGAAGCTTTCTTT. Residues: CASSQVTGGITEAFF. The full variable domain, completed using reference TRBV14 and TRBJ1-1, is EAGVTQFPSHSVIEKGQTVTLRCDPISGHDNLYWYRRVMGKEIKFLLHFVKESKQDESGMPNNRFLAERTGGTYSTLKVQPAELEDSGVYFCASSQVTGGITEAFFGQGTRLTVV.

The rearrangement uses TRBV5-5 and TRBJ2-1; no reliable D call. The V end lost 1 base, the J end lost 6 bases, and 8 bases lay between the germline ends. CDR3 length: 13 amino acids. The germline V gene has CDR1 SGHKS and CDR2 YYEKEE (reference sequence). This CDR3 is CASSLSAPNEQFF. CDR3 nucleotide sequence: TGTGCCAGCAGCTTGTCGGCCCCCAATGAGCAGTTCTTC.

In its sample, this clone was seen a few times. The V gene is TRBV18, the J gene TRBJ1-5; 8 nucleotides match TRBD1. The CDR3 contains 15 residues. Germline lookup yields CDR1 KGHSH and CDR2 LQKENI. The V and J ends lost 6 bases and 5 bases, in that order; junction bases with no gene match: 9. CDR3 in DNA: TGTGCCAGCTCTACCGGACAGGGAATCCATCAGCCCCAGCATTTT. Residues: CASSTGQGIHQPQHF.

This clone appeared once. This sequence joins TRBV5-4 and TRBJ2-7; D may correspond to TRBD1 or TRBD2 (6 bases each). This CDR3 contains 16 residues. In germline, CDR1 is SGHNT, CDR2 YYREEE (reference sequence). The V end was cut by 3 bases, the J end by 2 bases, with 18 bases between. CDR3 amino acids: CASSSVVTGATYEQYF. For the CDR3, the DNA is TGTGCCAGCAGCTCGGTTGTAACGGGGGCGACCTACGAGCAGTACTTC.

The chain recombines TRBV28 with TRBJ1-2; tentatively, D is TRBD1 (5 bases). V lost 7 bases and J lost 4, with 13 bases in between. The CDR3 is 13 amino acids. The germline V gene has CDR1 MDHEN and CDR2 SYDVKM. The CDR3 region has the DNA TGTGCCAGCACTGCACAGGAAATCTATGGCTACACCTTC. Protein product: CASTAQEIYGYTF.

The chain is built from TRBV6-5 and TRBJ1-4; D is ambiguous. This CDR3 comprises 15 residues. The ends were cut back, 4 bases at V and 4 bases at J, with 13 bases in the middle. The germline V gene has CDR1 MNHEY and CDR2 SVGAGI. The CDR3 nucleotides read TGTGCCAGCAGTTCTGACATGGCCTATAATGAAAAACTGTTTTTT. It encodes CASSSDMAYNEKLFF.

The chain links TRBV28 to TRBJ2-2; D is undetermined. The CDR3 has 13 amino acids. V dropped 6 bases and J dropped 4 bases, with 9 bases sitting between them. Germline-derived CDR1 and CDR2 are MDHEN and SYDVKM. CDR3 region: CASSGPRTGELFF. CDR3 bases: TGTGCCAGCAGCGGCCCTCGCACCGGGGAGCTGTTTTTT.

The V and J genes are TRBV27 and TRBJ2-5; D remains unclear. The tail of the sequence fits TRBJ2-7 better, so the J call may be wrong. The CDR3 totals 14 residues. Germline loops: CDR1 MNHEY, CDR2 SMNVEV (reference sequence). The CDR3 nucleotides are TGTGCCAGCAGCCCCTTCGAATTCACCTACGAGCAGTACTTC. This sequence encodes CASSPFEFTYEQYF.

CDR3 in amino acids: CASSEQGRGGETQYF. DNA for the CDR3: TGTGCCAGCAGTGAACAGGGGAGAGGGGGGGAGACCCAGTACTTC. This rearrangement joins TRBV7-2 to TRBJ2-5, with a weak D call TRBD1 (7 bases). The CDR3 has 15 amino acids. The ends were cut back, 6 bases at V and 5 bases at J, with 19 bases in the middle. Germline V gene lookup returns CDR1 SGHTA and CDR2 FQGNSA.

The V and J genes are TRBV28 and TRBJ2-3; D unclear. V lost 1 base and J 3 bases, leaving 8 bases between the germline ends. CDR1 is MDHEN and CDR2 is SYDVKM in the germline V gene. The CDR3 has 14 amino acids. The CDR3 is CASSLLSPTDTQYF. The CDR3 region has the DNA TGTGCCAGCAGTTTATTATCACCGACAGATACGCAGTATTTT.

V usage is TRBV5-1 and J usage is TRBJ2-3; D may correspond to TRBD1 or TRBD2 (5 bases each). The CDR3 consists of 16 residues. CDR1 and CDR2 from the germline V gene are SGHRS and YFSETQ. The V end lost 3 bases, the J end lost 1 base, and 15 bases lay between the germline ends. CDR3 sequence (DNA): TGCGCCAGCAGCTCCTGGACATGGGACCGCACAGATACGCAGTATTTT. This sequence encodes CASSSWTWDRTDTQYF.